Below, 9 T cell receptor beta chains from the same sample are listed, as sequenced in a study of blood T cell repertoires in COVID-19. Method: immunoSEQ multiplex PCR; TCRdb's copy keeps in-frame clones and lacks some. Here the sample spans tens of thousands of clones, more than 80% being singletons. The sequencing sample was made of peripheral blood. The receptors were sampled from a human donor in a cohort sampled during active COVID-19.

The chain links TRBV30 to TRBJ2-1; possible D gene TRBD2, 5 bases. Germline CDR1 GTSNPN, CDR2 SVGIG (reference sequence). The CDR3 loop spans 11 amino acids. Deletions cut 4 bases from V and 10 bases from J, with 11 bases between. CDR3 residues: CAWTGRGEQFF. The CDR3 DNA sequence: TGTGCCTGGACTGGTCGGGGAGAGCAGTTCTTC.

This clone came up once. This chain joins TRBV9 and TRBJ2-3, with a possible D match to TRBD1 (6 bases). CDR1 and CDR2 (germline): SGDLS, YYNGEE. This CDR3 contains 16 residues. V gave up 3 bases and J gave up 3 bases, with 17 bases separating them. CDR3 loop: CASSAYGQRGTDTQYF. In DNA, the CDR3 is TGTGCCAGCAGCGCCTATGGACAGCGAGGTACAGATACGCAGTATTTT.

This chain's CDR3 is CASSEAEGNSPLHF. The CDR3 DNA sequence: TGTGCCAGCAGTGAAGCGGAGGGTAATTCACCCCTCCACTTT. This chain uses TRBV2 with TRBJ1-6; D call uncertain. Germline V gives CDR1 SNHLY, CDR2 FYNNEI. The ends were cut back, 0 bases at V and 6 bases at J, with 6 bases in the middle. The CDR3 has 14 amino acids.

The V and J genes are TRBV2 and TRBJ1-5; D remains unclear. CDR3 size: 11 residues. Trimming removed 11 bases at V and 4 bases at J, with 9 bases between. CDR1 SNHLY and CDR2 FYNNEI come from the germline V gene. The CDR3 loop is CASRVNQPQHF. Written as DNA, the CDR3 is TGTGCCTCTAGAGTAAATCAGCCCCAGCATTTT.

This chain connects TRBV6-5 to TRBJ2-1, with TRBD2 matching 9 bases. The CDR3 extends over 14 amino acids. Germline V CDR1 and CDR2: MNHEY, SVGAGI. After removal of 2 bases from V and 7 bases from J, the junction contained 3 bases not matched to a gene. CDR3 coding DNA: TGTGCCAGCAGTTACGAGACTAGCGGAAATGAGCAGTTCTTC. This encodes CASSYETSGNEQFF.

The chain couples TRBV11-3 to TRBJ2-2; D may be TRBD2 (6 bases). CDR1 and CDR2 (germline): SGHNT, YENEEA. The CDR3 length is 15 residues. The V gene lost 3 bases and the J gene lost 2 bases, with 10 bases spanning the gap. The CDR3: CASSFNGRNTGELFF. The CDR3 region has the DNA TGTGCCAGCAGCTTCAACGGGAGAAACACCGGGGAGCTGTTTTTT.

The chain links TRBV29-1 to TRBJ2-5; TRBD1 is a possible D gene (7 bases). V lost 4 bases, J lost 3 bases, and 15 bases lay in between. The CDR3 is 14 residues long. Germline V gene lookup returns CDR1 SQVTM and CDR2 ANQGSEA. The CDR3 coding sequence is TGCAGCGTTGTAGTAGCAGGGGGGAAAGAGACCCAGTACTTC. The encoded protein is CSVVVAGGKETQYF.

This chain joins TRBV5-6 and TRBJ1-1; D perhaps matches TRBD1 (6 bases). Germline lookup yields CDR1 SGHDT and CDR2 YYEEEE. The CDR3 totals 14 residues. V lost 3 bases, J lost 4 bases, and 13 bases lay in between. The CDR3 nucleotides are TGTGCCAGCAGCTCCAGCGGGGGCTTCACTGAAGCTTTCTTT. Translation gives CASSSSGGFTEAFF.

CDR3 DNA sequence: TGTGCCAGCAGCAGAAGACAGATCTACGAGCAGTACTTC. It is translated as CASSRRQIYEQYF. This chain joins TRBV5-8 and TRBJ2-7, with TRBD1 as a possible D gene (5 bases). V dropped 4 bases and J dropped 3 bases, with 11 bases sitting between them. The CDR3 totals 13 residues. In germline, CDR1 is SGHTS, CDR2 YDEGEE.